This T cell receptor (beta chain) came from a study of regulatory T cells in long-lasting Graves disease. With iRepertoire HTBI primers and Arm-PCR of CDR3 regions, TCR beta libraries were built. TCRdb called the multiplex PCR reads again in MiXCR, with one record for every CDR3 protein. The repertoire holds under 500,000 distinct CDR3 sequences, with less than 25% as singletons. The CDR3 spans 15 residues. J was trimmed by 5 bases and V by 5 bases; bases with no gene match: 9. Germline V gives CDR1 LNHDA, CDR2 SQIVND (reference sequence). Overall study results and limits: The small sample size may have reduced accuracy. New patients shared fewer public clonotypes (966) than persistent patients did (approximately 3,000). Patients with persistent disease showed a bias toward TRBV28, TRBJ1-2 and TRBJ2-5.

As for time point: persistent/refractory GD, antithyroid drugs over 5 years with positive TRAb. Generation of the TCR library employed RNA extracted from PBMCs. A word on this clonotype: Its antigen is undetermined.

This receptor was taken from a female donor with Graves disease. The specimen was peripheral blood mononuclear cells (PBMCs), collected when the disease was refractory, from a patient treated with antithyroid drugs. The rearrangement links TRBV19 to TRBJ1-5; 7 bases map to TRBD1. The CDR3 sequence is CASSAHRGRDQPQHF. The CDR3 nucleotides read TGTGCCAGTAGTGCCCACAGGGGAAGGGATCAGCCCCAGCATTTT. Based on the CDR3 plus reference TRBV19 and TRBJ1-5, the full variable domain is DGGITQSPKYLFRKEGQNVTLSCEQNLNHDAMYWYRQDPGQGLRLIYYSQIVNDFQKGDIAEGYSVSREKKESFPLTVTSAQKNPTAFYLCASSAHRGRDQPQHFGDGTRLSIL.